This section outlines one TCR beta chain sequence together with its context. The sample originates from a study of T cell changes during pregnancy in multiple sclerosis. This CDR3 comprises 13 residues. V was cut by 2 bases and J by 5 bases, with 10 bases left in between. Germline loops: CDR1 SGDLS, CDR2 YYNGEE. Using immunoSEQ multiplex PCR, the repertoire was profiled, and TCRdb retains in-frame clones only, with some absent. Of 50,000 to 55,000 clones listed, around 90% are singletons. The TCR was taken from a female donor with multiple sclerosis, enrolled in a pregnancy study. The rearrangement uses TRBV9 and TRBJ1-1; weak D call: TRBD1 (5 bases). The sample in question was CD4+ T cells from peripheral blood mononuclear cells, obtained in the third trimester of pregnancy. The CDR3 DNA reads TGTGCCAGCAGCGTTTCAGGGTATACTGAAGCTTTCTTT. This translates into CASSVSGYTEAFF. The whole variable domain, remainder taken from reference TRBV9 and TRBJ1-1, is DSGVTQTPKHLITATGQRVTLRCSPRSGDLSVYWYQQSLDQGLQFLIQYYNGEERAKGNILERFSAQQFPDLHSELNLSSLELGDSALYFCASSVSGYTEAFFGQGTRLTVV.